This T cell receptor (beta chain) was recorded in a study of T cell changes during pregnancy in multiple sclerosis. There are 15 residues in the CDR3. V was pared by 1 base and J by 2 bases, with 12 bases between. The germline V gene encodes CDR1 MNHEY and CDR2 SMNVEV (reference sequence). Measured with immunoSEQ multiplex PCR; TCRdb has only the in-frame clones, and not every one. The data hold some 11,000 clones, with around 88% observed a single time. Sequenced material: CD8+ T cells from peripheral blood mononuclear cells, taken in the first trimester of pregnancy. The V gene is TRBV27, the J gene TRBJ2-7, with TRBD1 as a possible D gene (6 bases). This sequence was found in a female donor in good health, enrolled as a control in a pregnancy study. The CDR3 reads CASSLFLGQAYEQYF. CDR3 bases: TGTGCCAGCAGTTTATTTTTGGGACAAGCCTACGAGCAGTACTTC.